This T cell receptor (beta chain) was identified in a study of vaccination effects on CD4 cells after COVID-19. Study background: The study obtained samples from a couple of convalescent patients 16 days and one week before vaccination.

Assay: immunoSEQ multiplex PCR; the TCRdb copy retains only in-frame clones and omits some. The table includes some 40,000 clones, over 60% detected once. Study-level points and caveats: Clones that were induced by infection or by vaccine showed marked contraction late after vaccination.

After expansion with viral peptide pools in the ViraFEST assay, antigen-specific CD4+ T cells were sequenced. Having been cultured for under twelve days, the cells underwent CD4+ T cell isolation. Documented for the person is a PCR-confirmed SARS-CoV-2 infection occurring between March and December 2020. It was with 10 IU/ml IL-2 and about 9.2 ug/ml peptides that a few million PBMC per well were cultured. A remark on this clone: Its antigen is currently unknown.

V was pared by 0 bases and J by 6 bases, with 10 bases of the junction left unmatched. This CDR3 comprises 17 residues. Germline CDR1 reads LNHNV; CDR2 reads YYDKDF (reference sequence). The V call is TRBV15, the J call TRBJ2-1; TRBD2 matches at 8 bases. The sequence was collected from a human donor who had a prior SARS-CoV-2 infection. The input for sequencing was CD4+ T cells from PBMCs cultured with HCoV-NL63 spike peptides, taken before COVID-19 vaccination. The CDR3 is CATSRDVQREWGNEQFF. The CDR3, as DNA: TGTGCCACCAGCAGAGATGTGCAGCGGGAGTGGGGCAATGAGCAGTTCTTC.